The 22 T cell receptor beta chains below come from one sample, sequenced in a study of tumor and adjacent non-tumor tissue in lung cancer. The library came from three nested PCR rounds adapted from ARM-PCR protocols. TCRdb re-analysed the multiplex PCR reads in MiXCR, keeping a single row per CDR3 protein. Of 200,000 to 250,000 distinct CDR3 sequences listed, 70% to 75% are singletons. No cell sorting was done before RNA was extracted from the tissue. Sequencing was performed on lung tumor tissue. The receptors shown here come from a man in his sixties with non-small cell lung cancer.

Regarding this clonotype: The conserved final phenylalanine or tryptophan is absent from the CDR3, which likely points to a read error. The chain uses TRBV29-1 and TRBJ2-7; D perhaps matches TRBD2 (5 bases). This CDR3 is 12 amino acids long. The germline CDR1 and CDR2 sequences are SQVTM and ANQGSEA. In DNA form, the CDR3 reads TGCATCGGGATCGTAGCCTCATACGAGCAGTACTTG. It encodes CIGIVASYEQYL.

CDR3 nucleotides: TGTGCCAGCAGCCCAGACTATAGTGGACGGCGCTACGAGCAGTACTTC. Translating gives CASSPDYSGRRYEQYF. The rearrangement links TRBV11-2 to TRBJ2-7; weak D call: TRBD2 (5 bases). V lost 5 bases to trimming and J lost 3 bases, with 20 bases between them. The germline CDR1 and CDR2 sequences are SGHAT and FQNNGV. The CDR3 is made up of 16 amino acids.

About this clonotype: A read error may be the cause here, since a much bigger clone is one base away. The chain has TRBV6-2 or TRBV6-3 and TRBJ2-7; perhaps TRBD2 as D (6 bases). The germline CDR1 and CDR2 sequences are MNHEY and SVGEGT. The V end lost 5 bases, the J end lost 5 bases, and 13 bases lay between the germline ends. The length of the CDR3 is 13 residues. CDR3 loop: CASSPNTGDEQYF. The CDR3 DNA sequence: TGTGCCAGCAGTCCGAACACGGGGGACGAGCAGTACTTC.

The chain links TRBV10-1 to TRBJ1-1; maybe TRBD1 (5 bases). Trimming cost V 2 bases and J 7 bases, with 14 bases left between them. The germline CDR1 and CDR2 sequences are WNHNN and SYGVQD (reference sequence). The CDR3 runs 14 residues. CDR3 sequence: CASSEGDPQDEAFF. CDR3 coding DNA: TGCGCCAGCAGTGAGGGGGACCCCCAAGATGAAGCTTTCTTT.

Turning to this clonotype: This may come from a read error, since a much larger clone is one base off. The J gene is TRBJ2-7, the V gene TRBV4-2; TRBD1 aligns across 9 bases. The CDR3 runs 16 residues. The germline V gene encodes CDR1 LGHNA and CDR2 YNFKEQ. The ends lost 4 bases at V and 2 bases at J; junction bases unmatched: 9. CDR3: CASSRDGTGRTYEQYF. The CDR3, as DNA: TGTGCCAGCAGCCGCGATGGGACAGGGAGGACCTACGAGCAGTACTTC.

The chain recombines TRBV12-3 or TRBV12-4 with TRBJ2-1, with 7 bases fitting TRBD2. V lost 8 bases and J lost 5; bases outside the gene matches: 9. The CDR3 loop spans 14 amino acids. CDR3 in DNA: TGTGCCAGCTCACCCGGGACTACAAACAATGAGCAGTTCTTC. It encodes CASSPGTTNNEQFF.

This chain links TRBV29-1 with TRBJ2-7, with TRBD2 matching over 10 bases. CDR3 length: 18 residues. The junction had 19 bases not matched to a gene; V was cut back by 3 bases and J by 5 bases. Germline-derived CDR1 and CDR2 are SQVTM and ANQGSEA. The CDR3 is CSVEGGLARISSYNEQYF. For the CDR3, the DNA is TGCAGCGTTGAGGGGGGACTAGCGCGCATCAGCTCCTATAACGAGCAGTACTTC.

This chain uses TRBV6-2 or TRBV6-3 with TRBJ2-3; D might be TRBD1 (5 bases). Trimming pared 2 bases from V and 6 bases from J, leaving 15 bases between. The CDR3 runs 15 residues. Per the germline V gene, CDR1 is MNHEY and CDR2 is SVGEGT. The CDR3 loop is CASSYSRVRQDTQYF. CDR3 nucleotides: TGTGCCAGCAGTTACAGCAGGGTGAGACAGGATACGCAGTATTTT.

The sample holds one count of this clonotype. The junction departs from germline at one end; a sequencing error may be responsible. The chain recombines TRBV10-2 with TRBJ1-1; 9 bases fit TRBD1. The CDR3 runs 13 residues. The germline V gene has CDR1 WSHSY and CDR2 SAAADI. The CDR3 sequence: CANSRDRVAEAFF. CDR3 DNA: TGCGCCAACAGTCGGGACAGGGTCGCTGAAGCTTTCTTT.

Details on this clonotype: An end of the junction differs from the germline gene, which may be a read error. The V and J genes are TRBV11-2 and TRBJ1-2; 8 bases match TRBD1. CDR3 size: 14 residues. The germline gives CDR1 SGHAT, CDR2 FQNNGV. In DNA form, the CDR3 reads TGTGCCAACAGCTCAGCGGACAGGGTAGGCGGCTACACCTTC. It specifies CANSSADRVGGYTF.

For this clonotype: Here the CDR3 omits its conserved ending phenylalanine or tryptophan, so a read error is the likely source. The J gene is TRBJ2-7, the V gene TRBV29-1; TRBD1 matches at 10 bases. CDR3 size: 17 residues. Germline V gene data show CDR1 as SQVTM and CDR2 as ANQGSEA. CDR3 nucleotides: TGCAGCGTCAATAGTCGGGGGGGGGACAGGGGCTCCTACGAACAGTACTAC. Amino acids: CSVNSRGGDRGSYEQYY.

On this clonotype: Given a much more abundant clone one base away, this may be a read error. V and J are TRBV20-1 and TRBJ1-5; D remains ambiguous. This CDR3 comprises 15 residues. Germline V gene sequence: CDR1 DFQATT, CDR2 SNEGSKA (reference sequence). The CDR3 DNA is TGCAGTACTAGATACTCCCGGGGAATCAATCAGCCCCAGCATTTT. This sequence encodes CSTRYSRGINQPQHF.

J is TRBJ2-7 and V is TRBV11-2; D unresolved. CDR1 SGHAT and CDR2 FQNNGV come from the germline V gene. This CDR3 comprises 11 residues. The V gene lost 5 bases and the J gene lost 5 bases, with 7 bases spanning the gap. The CDR3 DNA follows: TGTGCCAGCAGCACGTACCACGAGCAGTACTTC. Its protein is CASSTYHEQYF.

J is TRBJ1-4 and V is TRBV4-1, with D tentatively TRBD1 (5 bases). This CDR3 comprises 16 residues. The germline CDR1 and CDR2 sequences are MGHRA and YSYEKL. Trimming shortened V by 0 bases and J by 8 bases, and 16 bases separated the two germline ends. CDR3 sequence reads: CASSQDWSGGVEKLFF. For the CDR3, the DNA is TGCGCCAGCAGCCAAGATTGGAGTGGAGGGGTCGAAAAACTGTTTTTT.

With respect to this clonotype: A much larger clone sits a single nucleotide away, making a read error possible. The chain combines TRBV20-1 with TRBJ2-1, with 7 bases matching TRBD2. This CDR3 contains 10 residues. In germline, CDR1 is DFQATT, CDR2 SNEGSKA (reference sequence). The CDR3 coding sequence is TGCAGCGCAAAGCGGGATGAGCTGTTCTTC. Translated: CSAKRDELFF.

V is TRBV12-3 or TRBV12-4 and J is TRBJ2-2; 7 bases align to TRBD1. The CDR3 length is 14 residues. V was pared by 6 bases and J by 10 bases, with 11 bases of the junction left unmatched. CDR3 in amino acids: CASRPGTDHEELFF. CDR3 in DNA: TGTGCCAGCAGACCCGGGACAGACCACGAGGAGCTGTTTTTT.

This clonotype has just one count. One end of the junction fails to match germline, which may point to a read error. The chain combines TRBV20-1 with TRBJ2-3, with TRBD2 identical over 9 bases. The length of the CDR3 is 16 residues. Germline V gene sequence: CDR1 DFQATT, CDR2 SNEGSKA (reference sequence). This CDR3 is CSAGWRRGGRADTQYF. The DNA of the CDR3 is TGCAGTGCTGGGTGGAGGCGGGGGGGCAGGGCAGATACTCAGTATTTT.

This rearrangement joins TRBV6-1 to TRBJ2-3, with D possibly called TRBD1 or TRBD2 (5 bases each). Germline V lookup: CDR1 MNHNS, CDR2 SASEGT. V lost 5 bases to trimming and J lost 4 bases, with 16 bases between them. This CDR3 spans 15 amino acids. As DNA, the CDR3 is TGTGCCAGCAGTAAGCTGGCCGGGGCCGCAGATACGCAGTATTTT. Amino acids: CASSKLAGAADTQYF.

As to this clonotype: The germline gene is not matched at one end of the junction; a read error may be the cause. Here the CDR3 DNA reads TGTGCCAGCAGCACCACTCAGAAGAATAGCAATCAGCCACAGCATTTT. Amino acids: CASSTTQKNSNQPQHF. The chain links TRBV9 to TRBJ1-5; D gene unclear. The CDR3 is 16 residues long. Germline CDR1 SGDLS, CDR2 YYNGEE.

This clonotype was recorded at least ten times. The chain carries TRBV6-2 or TRBV6-3 and TRBJ2-7; TRBD1 aligns across 8 bases. The germline gives CDR1 MNHEY, CDR2 SVGEGT. CDR3 length: 15 amino acids. J was trimmed by 7 bases and V by 2 bases; bases with no gene match: 10. CDR3 protein: CASSYEGTGGWEQYF. The DNA for the CDR3 is TGTGCCAGCAGTTACGAGGGGACAGGCGGATGGGAGCAGTACTTC.

In its sample, this clonotype was seen once. The J gene is TRBJ1-1, the V gene TRBV6-2 or TRBV6-3; D not certain. The germline V gene encodes CDR1 MNHEY and CDR2 SVGEGT. The V and J ends lost 7 bases and 3 bases respectively, with 9 bases between them. The CDR3 covers 12 residues. The CDR3 is CASNLTYTEAFF. CDR3 DNA sequence: TGTGCCAGCAACCTCACTTACACTGAAGCTTTCTTT.

Regarding this clonotype: With a much larger clone just one base away, this may be a read error. The chain recombines TRBV20-1 with TRBJ2-2; D might be TRBD2 (6 bases). This CDR3 is built from 15 residues. Trimming shortened V by 0 bases and J by 5 bases, and 13 bases separated the two germline ends. Germline V lookup: CDR1 DFQATT, CDR2 SNEGSKA (reference sequence). CDR3 protein: CSARDGRRMTGELFF. The CDR3, as DNA: TGCAGTGCTAGAGATGGGAGGAGGATGACCGGGGAGCTGTTTTTT.